This is a list of T cell receptor beta chains from one sample in a study of OX40 agonist ivuxolimab in advanced cancers. The repertoire was sequenced with immunoSEQ multiplex PCR; TCRdb's copy has only in-frame clones and lacks some. The table lists about 49,000 clones, 85% of them singletons. Sequencing was performed on CD4+ or CD8+ T cells sorted from blood, taken in a trial of the OX40 agonist ivuxolimab. The receptors were sampled from an adult with an advanced solid tumor such as melanoma, head and neck, liver or kidney cancer. Each CDR3 is given with its conserved first and last residue. D genes are given only for firm matches. Rows may omit the clone size; those that give it use once, few, many or a size class.

D gene: NA
clone size: NA
J gene: TRBJ2-3
V gene: TRBV15
CDR3 DNA: TGTGCCACCAGCAGAGATAGAGGGGCCGGGGGCACAGATACGCAGTATTTT
CDR3 protein: CATSRDRGAGGTDTQYF

D gene: NA
clone size: NA
J gene: TRBJ1-2
V gene: TRBV29-1
CDR3 DNA: TGCAGCGTTTTCCCAAGGGGCGGCTACTATGGCGGCTACACCTTC
CDR3 protein: CSVFPRGGYYGGYTF

D gene: NA
clone size: NA
J gene: TRBJ2-2
V gene: TRBV5-6
CDR3 DNA: TGTGCCAGCAGCCAAACCATACCCTCGCCCGGGGAGCTGTTTTTT
CDR3 protein: CASSQTIPSPGELFF

D gene: NA
clone size: NA
J gene: TRBJ2-5
V gene: TRBV10-2
CDR3 DNA: TGCGCCAGCCTACCTCCAGGGTATCAAGAGACCCAGTACTTC
CDR3 protein: CASLPPGYQETQYF

D gene: TRBD1
clone size: NA
J gene: TRBJ2-2
V gene: TRBV9
CDR3 DNA: TGTGCCAGCAGCGGCGACAGGGTTAACACCGGGGAGCTGTTTTTT
CDR3 protein: CASSGDRVNTGELFF

D gene: NA
clone size: NA
J gene: TRBJ2-7
V gene: TRBV6-1
CDR3 DNA: TGTGCCAGCAGTTTGGACACATACGAGCAGTACTTC
CDR3 protein: CASSLDTYEQYF

D gene: NA
clone size: few
J gene: TRBJ2-1
V gene: TRBV7-3
CDR3 DNA: TGTGCCAGCAGCTTAAATCCATACAATGAGCAGTTCTTC
CDR3 protein: CASSLNPYNEQFF

D gene: NA
clone size: NA
J gene: TRBJ1-6
V gene: TRBV28
CDR3 DNA: TGTGCCAGCAGTAACCAGGGGAGTGGTTCCTATAATTCACCCCTCCACTTT
CDR3 protein: CASSNQGSGSYNSPLHF

D gene: TRBD2
clone size: once
J gene: TRBJ2-1
V gene: TRBV9
CDR3 DNA: TGTGCCAGCAGCGTAGCATCAAGCGGGGGGGCCCATGAGCAGTTCTTC
CDR3 protein: CASSVASSGGAHEQFF

D gene: NA
clone size: NA
J gene: TRBJ1-1
V gene: TRBV27
CDR3 DNA: TGTGCCAGCAGTCTTAGTGATAACACTGAAGCTTTCTTT
CDR3 protein: CASSLSDNTEAFF

D gene: TRBD1
clone size: NA
J gene: TRBJ1-4
V gene: TRBV7-8
CDR3 DNA: TGTGCCAGCAGCCCCGGGACAGGGTTCAAGGGTAATGAAAAACTGTTTTTT
CDR3 protein: CASSPGTGFKGNEKLFF

D gene: NA
clone size: NA
J gene: TRBJ2-5
V gene: TRBV6-1
CDR3 DNA: TGTGCCAGCAGTGCCTCGTGGGACCTTCATTACCGGGAGACCCAGTACTTC
CDR3 protein: CASSASWDLHYRETQYF

D gene: TRBD1
clone size: NA
J gene: TRBJ1-1
V gene: TRBV12-5
CDR3 DNA: TGTGCTAGTGGTTTCGGGACAGGGGGCGACTTTAGGAAGGGGAACACTGAAGCTTTCTTT
CDR3 protein: CASGFGTGGDFRKGNTEAFF

D gene: NA
clone size: NA
J gene: TRBJ1-2
V gene: TRBV15
CDR3 DNA: TGTGCCACCAGCAGAGATCTACAGGGTTTAGTCTATGGCTACACCTTC
CDR3 protein: CATSRDLQGLVYGYTF

D gene: TRBD2
clone size: NA
J gene: TRBJ2-1
V gene: TRBV28
CDR3 DNA: TGTGCCAGCAGTTTATTGGGCCGGACTAGCGGGGGCGGTGAGCAGTTCTTC
CDR3 protein: CASSLLGRTSGGGEQFF

D gene: NA
clone size: NA
J gene: TRBJ2-7
V gene: TRBV18
CDR3 DNA: TGTGCCAGCTCCTCCGGGACCGTCTTCGGGTACGAGCAGTACTTC
CDR3 protein: CASSSGTVFGYEQYF